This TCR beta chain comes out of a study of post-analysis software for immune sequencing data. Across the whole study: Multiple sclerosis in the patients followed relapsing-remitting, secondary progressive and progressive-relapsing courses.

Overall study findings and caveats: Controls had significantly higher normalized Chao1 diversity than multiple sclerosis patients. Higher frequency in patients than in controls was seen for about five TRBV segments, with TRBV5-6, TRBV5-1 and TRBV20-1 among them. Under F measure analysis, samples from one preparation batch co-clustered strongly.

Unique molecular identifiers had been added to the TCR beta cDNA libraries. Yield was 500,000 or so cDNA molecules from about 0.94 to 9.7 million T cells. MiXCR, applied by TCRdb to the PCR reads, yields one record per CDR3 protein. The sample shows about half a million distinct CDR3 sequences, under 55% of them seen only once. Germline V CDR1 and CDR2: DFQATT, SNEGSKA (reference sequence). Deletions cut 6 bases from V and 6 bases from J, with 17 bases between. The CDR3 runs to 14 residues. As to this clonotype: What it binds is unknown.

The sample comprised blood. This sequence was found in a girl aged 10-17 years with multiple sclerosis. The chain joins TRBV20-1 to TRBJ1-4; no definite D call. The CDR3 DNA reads TGCAGTGCAGGAACCCCGGGTCTGGATGAAAAACTGTTTTTT. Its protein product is CSAGTPGLDEKLFF.